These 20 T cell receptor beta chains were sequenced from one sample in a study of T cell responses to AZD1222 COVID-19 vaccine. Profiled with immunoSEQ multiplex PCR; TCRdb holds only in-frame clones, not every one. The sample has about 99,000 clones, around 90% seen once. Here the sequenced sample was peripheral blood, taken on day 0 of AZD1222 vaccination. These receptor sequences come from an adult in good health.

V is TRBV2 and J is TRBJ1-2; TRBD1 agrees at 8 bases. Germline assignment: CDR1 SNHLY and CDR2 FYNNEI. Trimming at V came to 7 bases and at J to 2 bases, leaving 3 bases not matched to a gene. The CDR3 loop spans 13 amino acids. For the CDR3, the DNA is TGTGCCAGCAAGACAGGGGTGAACTATGGCTACACCTTC. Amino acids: CASKTGVNYGYTF.

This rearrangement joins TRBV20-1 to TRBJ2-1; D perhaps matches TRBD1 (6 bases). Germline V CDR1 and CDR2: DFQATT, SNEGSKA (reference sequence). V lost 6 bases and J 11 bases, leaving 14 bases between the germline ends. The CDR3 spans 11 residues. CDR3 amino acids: CSATGQFQQFF. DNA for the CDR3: TGCAGTGCGACCGGACAGTTTCAGCAGTTCTTC.

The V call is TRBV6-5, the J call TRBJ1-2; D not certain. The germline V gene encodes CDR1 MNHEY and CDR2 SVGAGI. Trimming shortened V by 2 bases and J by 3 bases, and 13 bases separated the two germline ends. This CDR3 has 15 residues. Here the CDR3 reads CASSYRTQGDYGYTF. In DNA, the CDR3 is TGTGCCAGCAGTTACAGGACTCAAGGAGACTATGGCTACACCTTC.

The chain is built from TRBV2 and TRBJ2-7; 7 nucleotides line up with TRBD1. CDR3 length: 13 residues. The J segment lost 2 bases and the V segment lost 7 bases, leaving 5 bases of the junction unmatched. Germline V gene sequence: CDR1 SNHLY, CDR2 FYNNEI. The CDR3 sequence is CASKTGQTYEQYF. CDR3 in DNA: TGTGCCAGCAAGACAGGGCAAACCTACGAGCAGTACTTC.

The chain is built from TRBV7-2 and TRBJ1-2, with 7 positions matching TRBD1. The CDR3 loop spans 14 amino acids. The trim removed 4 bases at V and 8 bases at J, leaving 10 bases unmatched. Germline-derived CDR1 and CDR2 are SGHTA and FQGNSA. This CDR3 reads CASSSDRDSGGYTF. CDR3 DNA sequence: TGTGCCAGCAGCTCAGACAGGGATTCGGGCGGCTACACCTTC.

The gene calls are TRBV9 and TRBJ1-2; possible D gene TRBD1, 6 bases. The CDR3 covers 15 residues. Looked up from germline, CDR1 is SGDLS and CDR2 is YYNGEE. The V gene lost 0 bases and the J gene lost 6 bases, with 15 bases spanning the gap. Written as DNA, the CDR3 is TGTGCCAGCAGCGTAGGGGCAGTGGGGGCAGATGGCTACACCTTC. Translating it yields CASSVGAVGADGYTF.

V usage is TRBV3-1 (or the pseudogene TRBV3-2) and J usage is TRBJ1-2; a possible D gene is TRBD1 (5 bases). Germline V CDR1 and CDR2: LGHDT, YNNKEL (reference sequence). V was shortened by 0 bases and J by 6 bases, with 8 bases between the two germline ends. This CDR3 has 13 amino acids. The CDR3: CASSQEFRDGYTF. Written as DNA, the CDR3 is TGTGCCAGCAGCCAAGAATTCAGGGATGGCTACACCTTC.

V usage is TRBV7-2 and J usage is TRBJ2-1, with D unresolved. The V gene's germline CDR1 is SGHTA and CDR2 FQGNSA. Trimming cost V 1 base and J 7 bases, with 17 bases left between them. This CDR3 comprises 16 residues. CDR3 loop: CASSLGSEPLRNEQFF. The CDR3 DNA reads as TGTGCCAGCAGCTTAGGGAGCGAGCCTCTCCGTAATGAGCAGTTCTTC. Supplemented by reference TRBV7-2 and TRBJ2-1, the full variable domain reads GAGVSQSPSNKVTEKGKDVELRCDPISGHTALYWYRQSLGQGLEFLIYFQGNSAPDKSGLPSDRFSAERTGGSVSTLTIQRTQQEDSAVYLCASSLGSEPLRNEQFFGPGTRLTVL.

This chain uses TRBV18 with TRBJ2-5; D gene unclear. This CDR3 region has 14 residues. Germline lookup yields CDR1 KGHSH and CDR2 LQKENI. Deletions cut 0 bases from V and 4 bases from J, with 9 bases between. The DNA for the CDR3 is TGTGCCAGCTCACCACCGTCTATGGGAGAGACCCAGTACTTC. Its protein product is CASSPPSMGETQYF.

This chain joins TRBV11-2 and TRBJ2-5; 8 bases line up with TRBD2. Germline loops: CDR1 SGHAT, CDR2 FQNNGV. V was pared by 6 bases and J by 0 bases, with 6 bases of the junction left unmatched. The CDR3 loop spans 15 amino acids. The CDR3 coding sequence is TGTGCCAGCAGTAGGAGTAGCGGGGACCAAGAGACCCAGTACTTC. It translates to CASSRSSGDQETQYF.

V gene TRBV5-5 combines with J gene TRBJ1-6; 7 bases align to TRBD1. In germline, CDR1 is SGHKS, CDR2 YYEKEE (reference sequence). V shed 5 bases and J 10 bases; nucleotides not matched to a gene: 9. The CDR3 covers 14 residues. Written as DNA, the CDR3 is TGTGCCAGCAGACTGGAGGGGGCTCGATCACCCCTCCACTTT. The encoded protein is CASRLEGARSPLHF.

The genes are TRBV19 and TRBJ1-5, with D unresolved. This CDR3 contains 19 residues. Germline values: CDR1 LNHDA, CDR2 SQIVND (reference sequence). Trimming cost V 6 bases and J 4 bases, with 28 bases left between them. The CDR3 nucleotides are TGTGCCAGTAGCTCCTACGATTCCCTTCAGTCAGACTATAATCAGCCCCAGCATTTT. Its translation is CASSSYDSLQSDYNQPQHF.

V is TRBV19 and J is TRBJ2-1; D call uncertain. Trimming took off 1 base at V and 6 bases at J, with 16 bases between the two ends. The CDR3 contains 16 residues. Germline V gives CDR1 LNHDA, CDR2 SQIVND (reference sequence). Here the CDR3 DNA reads TGTGCCAGTAGTATAGTCGGCTCGACCATGGCCAATGAGCAGTTCTTC. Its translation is CASSIVGSTMANEQFF.

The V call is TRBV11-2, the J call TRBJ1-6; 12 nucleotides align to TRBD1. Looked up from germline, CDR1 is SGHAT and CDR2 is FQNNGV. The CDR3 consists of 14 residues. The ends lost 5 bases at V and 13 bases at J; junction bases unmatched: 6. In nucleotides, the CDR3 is TGTGCCAGCAGCCTCGGGACAGGGGGCGATCCCCTCCACTTT. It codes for CASSLGTGGDPLHF.

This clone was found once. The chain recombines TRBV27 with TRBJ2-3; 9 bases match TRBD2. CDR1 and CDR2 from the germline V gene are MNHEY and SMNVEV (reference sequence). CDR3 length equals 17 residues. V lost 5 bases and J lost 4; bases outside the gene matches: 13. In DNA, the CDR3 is TGTGCCAGCAGTCCCACCTCTAGGCGGGGGGGCGCAGATACGCAGTATTTT. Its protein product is CASSPTSRRGGADTQYF.

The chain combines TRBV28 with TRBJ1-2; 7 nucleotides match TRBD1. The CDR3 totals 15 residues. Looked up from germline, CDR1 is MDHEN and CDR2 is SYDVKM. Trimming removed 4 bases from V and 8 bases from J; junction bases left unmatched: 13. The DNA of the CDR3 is TGTGCCAGCAGTTGGGACAGCGGCCGATCGGGCGGCTACACCTTC. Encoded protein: CASSWDSGRSGGYTF.

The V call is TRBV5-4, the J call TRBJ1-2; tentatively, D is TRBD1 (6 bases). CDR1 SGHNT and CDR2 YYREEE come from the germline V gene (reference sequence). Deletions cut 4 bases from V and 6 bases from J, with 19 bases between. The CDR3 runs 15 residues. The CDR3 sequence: CASSPGSGGNNGYTF. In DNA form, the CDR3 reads TGTGCCAGCAGCCCAGGGTCCGGGGGCAATAATGGCTACACCTTC.

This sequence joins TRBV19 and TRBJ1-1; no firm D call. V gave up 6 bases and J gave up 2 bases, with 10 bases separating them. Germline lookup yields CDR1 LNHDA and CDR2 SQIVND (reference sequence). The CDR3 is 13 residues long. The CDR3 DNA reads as TGTGCCAGTAGAAGAGGTGTAAACACTGAAGCTTTCTTT. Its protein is CASRRGVNTEAFF. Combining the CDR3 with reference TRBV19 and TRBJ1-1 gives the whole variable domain DGGITQSPKYLFRKEGQNVTLSCEQNLNHDAMYWYRQDPGQGLRLIYYSQIVNDFQKGDIAEGYSVSREKKESFPLTVTSAQKNPTAFYLCASRRGVNTEAFFGQGTRLTVV.

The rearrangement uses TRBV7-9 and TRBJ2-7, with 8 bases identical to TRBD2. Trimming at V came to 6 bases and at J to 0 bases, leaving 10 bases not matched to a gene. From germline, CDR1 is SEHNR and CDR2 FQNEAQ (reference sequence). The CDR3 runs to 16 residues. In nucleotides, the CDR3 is TGTGCCAGCAGTTGGGGTTTAGCGGGGAGCTCCTACGAGCAGTACTTC. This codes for CASSWGLAGSSYEQYF.

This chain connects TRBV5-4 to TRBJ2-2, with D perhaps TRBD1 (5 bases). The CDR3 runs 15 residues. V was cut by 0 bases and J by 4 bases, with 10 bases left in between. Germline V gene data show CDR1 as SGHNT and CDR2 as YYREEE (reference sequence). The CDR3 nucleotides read TGTGCCAGCAGCTTGGGGGGCTCGGGCACCGGGGAGCTGTTTTTT. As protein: CASSLGGSGTGELFF.